Presented here are 29 T cell receptor beta chains from one specimen sequenced in a study of T cells in Graves' hyperthyroidism and ophthalmopathy. Researchers took RNA transcripts and amplified the TCR beta CDR3 regions from them. The TCR CDR3 was amplified in a first-round RT-PCR using the HTBI primer set. Via MiXCR, TCRdb re-called the multiplex PCR reads, giving one row per CDR3 protein. This table holds about 180,000 distinct CDR3 sequences, over 15% found once. The specimen was blood. The receptors here all came from a woman aged 45-59 years with Graves' hyperthyroidism.

This clonotype has just one count. Since a much larger clone is just one base distant, this may be a read error. This chain joins TRBV2 and TRBJ1-1; maybe TRBD1 (5 bases). The CDR3 spans 15 residues. CDR1 is SNHLY and CDR2 is FYNNEI in the germline V gene. The CDR3 bases are TGTGCCAGCAGTGTAGTCGGACAAAAGAACACTGAAGCTTCCTTT. This encodes CASSVVGQKNTEASF.

Ten or more counts support this clonotype. The genes are TRBV12-3 or TRBV12-4 and TRBJ2-7, with TRBD1 identical over 7 bases. V lost 4 bases and J lost 2; bases outside the gene matches: 8. This CDR3 is 15 amino acids long. The CDR3: CASSSGPGTAYEQYF. The CDR3 region has the DNA TGTGCCAGCAGTTCCGGCCCAGGGACAGCCTACGAGCAGTACTTC.

To note about this clonotype: Possible read error: a much larger clone is one base away. The DNA of the CDR3 is TGTGCCAGTAGGGCGATAGGGGAGGGGTATGGCTACACCTTC. Its translation is CASRAIGEGYGYTF. The V gene is TRBV19, the J gene TRBJ1-2, with D possibly being TRBD1 (5 bases). Trimming removed 6 bases at V and 5 bases at J, with 16 bases between. The germline CDR1 and CDR2 sequences are LNHDA and SQIVND (reference sequence). There are 14 residues in the CDR3.

This clonotype was observed many times. This chain links TRBV11-2 with TRBJ2-1, with D hard to call. CDR1 is SGHAT, CDR2 FQNNGV, per germline. CDR3 length: 11 amino acids. The V and J ends lost 3 bases and 7 bases respectively, with 4 bases between them. CDR3 sequence reads: CASSLGNEQFF. The CDR3 nucleotides are TGTGCCAGCAGCTTGGGGAATGAGCAGTTCTTC.

V and J are TRBV18 and TRBJ2-3, with D possibly matching TRBD1 (5 bases). The V end lost 3 bases, the J end lost 4 bases, and 8 bases lay between the germline ends. This CDR3 region has 13 residues. From germline, CDR1 is KGHSH and CDR2 LQKENI. CDR3 region: CASSPVGADTQYF. The CDR3 coding sequence is TGTGCCAGCTCACCTGTAGGGGCAGATACGCAGTATTTT.

This clonotype was observed many times. J is TRBJ2-1 and V is TRBV7-3, with 13 bases identical to TRBD2. This CDR3 is 16 amino acids long. CDR1 SGHTA and CDR2 FQGTGA come from the germline V gene. The trim removed 5 bases at V and 4 bases at J, leaving 5 bases unmatched. As DNA, the CDR3 is TGTGCCAGCAGCCCCCGGACTAGCGGGGGTTACAATGAGCAGTTCTTC. Translated: CASSPRTSGGYNEQFF.

This clonotype was found many times. V usage is TRBV9 and J usage is TRBJ2-7, with D unresolved. Between the trimmed V and J ends, which lost 4 bases and 6 bases, there was a span of 20 bases. The germline V gene has CDR1 SGDLS and CDR2 YYNGEE. There are 15 residues in the CDR3. CDR3 nucleotides: TGTGCCAGCAGCCCCGGTCCGACCTCGATCCGCGAGCAGTACTTC. Protein: CASSPGPTSIREQYF.

DNA of the CDR3: TGCGCCAGCAGTTCACCTATGAGCGGGGTATACGAGCAGTACTTC. Protein: CASSSPMSGVYEQYF. This chain links TRBV5-1 with TRBJ2-7; 7 bases line up with TRBD2. Per germline, CDR1 SGHRS and CDR2 YFSETQ. The CDR3 sequence is 15 residues long. V lost 5 bases to trimming and J lost 4 bases; unmatched junction nucleotides: 12.

This clonotype was detected many times. The rearrangement links TRBV7-9 to TRBJ2-1, with 13 bases lining up with TRBD2. The V and J ends lost 6 bases and 8 bases, in that order; junction bases with no gene match: 10. The CDR3 consists of 16 residues. Germline V gives CDR1 SEHNR, CDR2 FQNEAQ (reference sequence). CDR3 DNA: TGTGCCAGCAGTCTTACTAGCGGGGGGGCCTGGGATGAGCAGTTCTTC. Amino acid sequence: CASSLTSGGAWDEQFF.

This clonotype has at least ten counts. CDR3 DNA sequence: TGCAGTGCTAGAGCGGGGAACACTAACTATGGCTACACCTTC. Translation: CSARAGNTNYGYTF. The V call is TRBV20-1, the J call TRBJ1-2; D gene ambiguous. Germline V lookup: CDR1 DFQATT, CDR2 SNEGSKA (reference sequence). There are 14 residues in the CDR3. V was shortened by 1 base and J by 0 bases, with 9 bases between the two germline ends.

This clonotype was recorded at least ten times. The chain uses TRBV11-2 and TRBJ1-1; D gene unclear. With 3 bases removed from V and 6 bases from J, the gap between germline ends came to 5 bases. The germline V gene encodes CDR1 SGHAT and CDR2 FQNNGV. This CDR3 comprises 11 residues. The CDR3 DNA is TGTGCCAGCAGCTTGGCGCCTGAAGCTTTCTTT. As protein: CASSLAPEAFF.

This clonotype was observed at least ten times. The CDR3 spells CASSPTTTNEQFF. In DNA form, the CDR3 reads TGTGCCAGCTCACCTACCACAACCAATGAGCAGTTCTTC. The chain employs TRBV18 and TRBJ2-1; D remains unclear. The germline gives CDR1 KGHSH, CDR2 LQKENI. Trimming pared 3 bases from V and 6 bases from J, leaving 9 bases between. The CDR3 runs to 13 residues.

This clonotype was counted ten times or more. The V gene is TRBV24-1, the J gene TRBJ2-1; no clear D. This CDR3 has 14 residues. Germline V gene sequence: CDR1 KGHDR, CDR2 SFDVKD. V lost 0 bases, J lost 7 bases, and 9 bases lay in between. CDR3 protein: CATSDLRTANEQFF. As DNA, the CDR3 is TGTGCCACCAGTGATTTGCGGACCGCTAATGAGCAGTTCTTC.

This clonotype was seen at least ten times. The chain combines TRBV3-1 with TRBJ2-3, with 10 bases matching TRBD2. Germline V lookup: CDR1 LGHDT, CDR2 YNNKEL (reference sequence). Trimming took 5 bases from V and 9 from J; bases not matched to a gene: 2. The CDR3 contains 12 residues. In DNA form, the CDR3 reads TGTGCCAGCAGCAGCGGGGGGGGGACGCAGTATTTT. Protein product: CASSSGGGTQYF.

There are a few counts of this clonotype. The chain combines TRBV5-4 with TRBJ2-3, with D possibly called TRBD1 or TRBD2 (5 bases each). Deletions cut 3 bases from V and 7 bases from J, with 15 bases between. CDR3 size: 14 residues. From germline, CDR1 is SGHNT and CDR2 YYREEE (reference sequence). This CDR3 reads CASSSGAPLNTQYF. The CDR3 nucleotides read TGTGCCAGCAGCTCCGGGGCACCTCTGAATACGCAGTATTTT. The whole variable domain, remainder taken from reference TRBV5-4 and TRBJ2-3, is ETGVTQSPTHLIKTRGQQVTLRCSSQSGHNTVSWYQQALGQGPQFIFQYYREEENGRGNFPPRFSGLQFPNYSSELNVNALELDDSALYLCASSSGAPLNTQYFGPGTRLTVL.

This clonotype occurred a few times. This chain uses TRBV20-1 with TRBJ2-1, with TRBD1 matching over 10 bases. This CDR3 has 15 residues. Losses at the gene ends were 6 bases for V and 14 bases for J; bases not matched to a gene: 19. Germline V gives CDR1 DFQATT, CDR2 SNEGSKA (reference sequence). CDR3 amino acids: CSARPPGQGTKQEFF. CDR3 bases: TGCAGTGCCAGACCACCGGGACAGGGGACTAAGCAGGAGTTCTTC.

This chain joins TRBV5-1 and TRBJ2-2, with D possibly TRBD2 on 6 matching bases. The CDR3 totals 16 residues. Germline assignment: CDR1 SGHRS and CDR2 YFSETQ. Trimming pared 1 base from V and 3 bases from J, leaving 13 bases between. CDR3 amino acids: CASSLTAEGDTGELFF. As DNA, the CDR3 is TGCGCCAGCAGCTTGACGGCGGAGGGAGACACCGGGGAGCTGTTTTTT.

This clonotype has at least ten counts. The V gene is TRBV11-2, the J gene TRBJ2-7; D might be TRBD1 (6 bases). The V gene's germline CDR1 is SGHAT and CDR2 FQNNGV. The CDR3 has 14 amino acids. The V gene lost 2 bases and the J gene lost 5 bases, with 13 bases spanning the gap. CDR3 DNA sequence: TGTGCCAGCAGCTTAATCCAGGGGTGGGACGAGCAGTACTTC. Amino acid sequence: CASSLIQGWDEQYF. The variable domain in full, completed from reference TRBV11-2 and TRBJ2-7, reads EAGVAQSPRYKIIEKRQSVAFWCNPISGHATLYWYQQILGQGPKLLIQFQNNGVVDDSQLPKDRFSAERLKGVDSTLKIQPAKLEDSAVYLCASSLIQGWDEQYFGPGTRLTVT.

This clonotype came up many times. This CDR3 is CATLTGASNQPQHF. CDR3 sequence (DNA): TGTGCCACCTTGACAGGCGCAAGCAATCAGCCCCAGCATTTT. The chain links TRBV6-1 to TRBJ1-5, with a weak D call TRBD1 (6 bases). V was cut by 10 bases and J by 1 base, with 14 bases left in between. Looked up from germline, CDR1 is MNHNS and CDR2 is SASEGT. CDR3 size: 14 residues.

At least ten counts were recorded for this clonotype. The chain couples TRBV11-2 to TRBJ2-5, with 10 nucleotides matching TRBD2. With 5 bases clipped from V and 5 bases from J, the junction kept 8 bases outside the gene matches. Germline values: CDR1 SGHAT, CDR2 FQNNGV. The length of the CDR3 is 15 residues. The CDR3 DNA is TGTGCCAGCAGCCGAGGACTAGCGGATGGGGAGACCCAGTACTTC. Translating gives CASSRGLADGETQYF.

This clonotype was recorded only once. The V and J genes are TRBV2 and TRBJ2-1; 12 bases align to TRBD2. The CDR3 is 17 residues long. The V gene's germline CDR1 is SNHLY and CDR2 FYNNEI. V gave up 4 bases and J gave up 3 bases; unmatched junction bases: 7. Here the CDR3 reads CASSVSLAGGHYNEQFF. The CDR3 DNA sequence: TGTGCCAGCAGTGTGAGCCTAGCGGGGGGGCACTACAATGAGCAGTTCTTC.

In its sample, this clonotype was seen many times. This CDR3 reads CASRGGQGHQPQHF. CDR3 sequence (DNA): TGTGCCAGCAGGGGGGGACAGGGTCATCAGCCCCAGCATTTT. The chain recombines TRBV27 with TRBJ1-5; 9 bases map to TRBD1. CDR3 size: 14 residues. Losses at the gene ends were 6 bases for V and 5 bases for J; bases not matched to a gene: 5. Germline CDR1 reads MNHEY; CDR2 reads SMNVEV (reference sequence).

The V gene is TRBV28, the J gene TRBJ2-5; 8 bases map to TRBD2. V was pared by 4 bases and J by 9 bases, with 22 bases of the junction left unmatched. CDR3 length: 18 residues. Germline CDR1 and CDR2: MDHEN and SYDVKM. The CDR3 nucleotides read TGTGCCAGCAGTTCCCCCGGGGAGGTAGCGGGACGGGCATGGGCCCAGTACTTC. Amino acids: CASSSPGEVAGRAWAQYF.

The rearrangement links TRBV5-5 to TRBJ2-5; D may be TRBD1 (5 bases). CDR3 length: 16 amino acids. V lost 4 bases, J lost 0 bases, and 16 bases lay in between. Germline loops: CDR1 SGHKS, CDR2 YYEKEE (reference sequence). The CDR3 DNA is TGTGCCAGCAGCGCTGGATCTGGGGCCGACCAAGAGACCCAGTACTTC. It is translated as CASSAGSGADQETQYF.

This clonotype has ten or more counts. The V call is TRBV9, the J call TRBJ2-1; no definite D call. V dropped 0 bases and J dropped 0 bases, with 10 bases sitting between them. The CDR3 length is 16 residues. Germline-derived CDR1 and CDR2 are SGDLS and YYNGEE. This chain's CDR3 is CASSVGIASSYNEQFF. CDR3 in DNA: TGTGCCAGCAGCGTAGGAATCGCGAGCTCCTACAATGAGCAGTTCTTC.

As concerns this clonotype: A read error is possible here, since a much larger clone lies one base away. The V gene is TRBV7-9, the J gene TRBJ2-7, with D perhaps given as TRBD1 or TRBD2 (5 bases each). Germline V lookup: CDR1 SEHNR, CDR2 FQNEAQ (reference sequence). CDR3 length: 13 residues. CDR3 bases: TGTGCCACCAGCAGAGGGGCGGGCTACGAGCAGTACTTC. Protein: CATSRGAGYEQYF.

As regards this clonotype: An end of the junction differs from the germline gene, which may be a read error. This rearrangement joins TRBV4-1 to TRBJ2-7, with D perhaps matching TRBD1 or TRBD2 (5 bases each). The CDR3 runs 15 residues. Germline-derived CDR1 and CDR2 are MGHRA and YSYEKL. The CDR3 loop reads CVSSQDLRGPYEQYF. CDR3 DNA sequence: TGCGTCAGCAGCCAAGATTTACGGGGCCCCTACGAGCAGTACTTC.

This rearrangement joins TRBV15 to TRBJ2-7; D gene uncertain. Germline-derived CDR1 and CDR2 are LNHNV and YYDKDF (reference sequence). Trimming took off 5 bases at V and 0 bases at J, with 8 bases between the two ends. The CDR3 contains 13 residues. The CDR3 sequence is CATSAALSYEQYF. The CDR3 bases are TGTGCCACCAGCGCAGCGCTCTCCTACGAGCAGTACTTC.

In the case of this clonotype: One end of the junction is discordant with germline, which a read error may explain. The chain combines TRBV6-5 with TRBJ2-2, with TRBD1 matching 8 bases. The CDR3 loop spans 12 amino acids. Germline V gene data show CDR1 as MNHEY and CDR2 as SVGAGI. This chain's CDR3 is CASCYRTGGLFF. CDR3 sequence (DNA): TGTGCCAGCTGTTACCGAACAGGGGGGTTGTTTTTT.